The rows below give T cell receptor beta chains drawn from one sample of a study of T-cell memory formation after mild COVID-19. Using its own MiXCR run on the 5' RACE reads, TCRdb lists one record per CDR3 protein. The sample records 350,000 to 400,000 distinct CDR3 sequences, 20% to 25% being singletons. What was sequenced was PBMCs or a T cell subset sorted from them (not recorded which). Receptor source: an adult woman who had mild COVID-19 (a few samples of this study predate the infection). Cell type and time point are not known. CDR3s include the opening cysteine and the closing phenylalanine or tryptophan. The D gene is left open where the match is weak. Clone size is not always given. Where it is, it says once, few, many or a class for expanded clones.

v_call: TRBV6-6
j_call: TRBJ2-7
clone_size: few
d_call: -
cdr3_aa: CASSYTSSIRTSYEQYF
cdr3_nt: TGTGCCAGCAGTTACACCTCCTCGATCAGGACCTCCTACGAGCAGTACTTC

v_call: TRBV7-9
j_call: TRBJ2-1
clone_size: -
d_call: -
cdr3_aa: CASSGWGGAGSYNEQFF
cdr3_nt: TGTGCCAGCAGCGGGTGGGGCGGGGCTGGCTCCTACAATGAGCAGTTCTTC

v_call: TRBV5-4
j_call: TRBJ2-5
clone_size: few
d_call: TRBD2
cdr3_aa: CASSLVVAGGLGTQYF
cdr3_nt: TGTGCCAGCAGCTTGGTTGTAGCGGGAGGGTTAGGGACCCAGTACTTC

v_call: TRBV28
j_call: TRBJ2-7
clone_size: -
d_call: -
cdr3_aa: CASSLGADQYEQYF
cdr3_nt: TGTGCCAGCAGTTTAGGGGCAGACCAATACGAGCAGTACTTC

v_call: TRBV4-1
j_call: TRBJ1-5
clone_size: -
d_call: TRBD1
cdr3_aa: CASSPPGTGLNQPQHF
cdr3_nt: TGCGCCAGCAGCCCCCCAGGGACAGGGCTTAATCAGCCCCAGCATTTT

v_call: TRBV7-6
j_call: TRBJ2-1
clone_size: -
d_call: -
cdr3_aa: CASSLGQPYNEQFF
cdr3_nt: TGTGCCAGCAGCTTAGGACAGCCCTACAATGAGCAGTTCTTC

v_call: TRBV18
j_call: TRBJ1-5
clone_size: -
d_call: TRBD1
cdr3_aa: CASSPARGQGDQPQHF
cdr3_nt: TGTGCCAGCTCACCAGCCCGGGGACAGGGCGATCAGCCCCAGCATTTT

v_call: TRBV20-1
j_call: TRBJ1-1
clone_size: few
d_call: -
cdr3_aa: CRVNRDMNTEAFF
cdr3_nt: TGCAGAGTTAACAGGGATATGAACACTGAAGCTTTCTTT

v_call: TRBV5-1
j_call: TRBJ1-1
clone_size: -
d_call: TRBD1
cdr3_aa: CASSSNRGRETEAFF
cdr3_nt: TGCGCCAGCAGCTCAAACAGGGGACGGGAGACTGAAGCTTTCTTT

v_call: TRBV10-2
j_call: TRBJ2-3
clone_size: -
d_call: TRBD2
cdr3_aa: CASSDLAGGSTDTQYF
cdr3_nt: TGCGCCAGCAGTGACCTAGCGGGGGGTTCCACAGATACGCAGTATTTT

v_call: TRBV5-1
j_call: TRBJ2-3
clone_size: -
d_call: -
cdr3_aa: CARGGTTDTQYF
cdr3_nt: TGCGCCAGGGGCGGGACCACAGATACGCAGTATTTT